The TCR beta chain described here comes from a study of control samples from healthy donors and cancer patients. CDR1 is LNHDA and CDR2 is SQIVND in the germline V gene (reference sequence). Trimming removed 0 bases from V and 2 bases from J, with 16 bases in between. The CDR3 is 18 residues long. Profiled with immunoSEQ multiplex PCR; TCRdb holds only in-frame clones, not every one. The table shows about 190,000 clones, with around 93% occurring only once. The chain uses TRBV19 and TRBJ2-2; D is perhaps TRBD2 (7 bases). The sample was blood. The TCR was taken from a young man in good health. The CDR3 reads CASSIDLGGQANTGELFF. The CDR3 bases are TGTGCCAGTAGTATAGATCTGGGGGGGCAGGCCAACACCGGGGAGCTGTTTTTT.